This T cell receptor beta chain was sequenced in a study of vaccination and CD4 T cells after COVID-19. The study sequenced cultured CD4+ T cell DNA using the Oncomine TCR Beta short-read assay. TCRdb redid the calling of the PCR reads with MiXCR, one entry per CDR3 protein. The sample yields some 8,100 distinct CDR3 sequences, roughly 45% seen once. Germline CDR1 MNHEY, CDR2 SVGAGI. V shed 1 base and J shed 4 bases, with 8 bases lying between them. The CDR3 contains 14 residues. With respect to this clonotype: What it binds is not known.

The treatment is: roughly 11-day PBMC culture with coronavirus spike peptide pools or control peptides (ViraFEST assay). Those CD4+ T cells from the unexposed donor predate the COVID-19 pandemic (2011-2018). The specimen sequenced was CD4+ T cells from blood, cultured in vitro. This TCR came from a human donor in good health. The chain joins TRBV6-5 to TRBJ1-3; maybe TRBD1 (6 bases). The CDR3 nucleotides read TGTGCCAGCAGTTACTTACAGGGCGGAAACACCATATATTTT. Translated, it gives CASSYLQGGNTIYF.